The T cell receptor beta chain described here comes from a study of regulatory T cells in long-lasting Graves disease. CDR3 regions were amplified by Arm-PCR using iRepertoire HTBI primers to build TCR beta libraries. MiXCR, applied by TCRdb to the multiplex PCR reads, yields one record per CDR3 protein. The sample records 390,000 or so distinct CDR3 sequences, 12% being singletons. Noted time point: newly diagnosed GD, antithyroid drugs for less than 3 months. Construction of the TCR library relied on RNA isolated from PBMCs. Peripheral blood, around 9.7 milliliters per patient, was collected in EDTA tubes. This CDR3 has 14 residues. V was pared by 4 bases and J by 3 bases, with 12 bases between. Germline CDR1 and CDR2: SQVTM and ANQGSEA. This clonotype was recorded at least ten times. This sample also appeared in a second study, on T cells in Graves' hyperthyroidism and ophthalmopathy. This second study says: The diagnostic basis comprised clinical symptoms, serum thyroxine and TRAb, thyroid ultrasound and orbital computed tomography. In the first-round RT-PCR of the TCR CDR3, the HTBI primer set was used. Peripheral blood also featured most of the thyroid clonotypes expanded above 0.001.

The sample here was peripheral blood mononuclear cells (PBMCs), taken at new diagnosis, from a patient treated with antithyroid drugs. The J gene is TRBJ2-2, the V gene TRBV29-1; possible D gene TRBD1, 6 bases. This receptor was taken from a young woman with Graves disease. For the CDR3, the DNA is TGCAGCGTTGCCTTGGGGACATACACCGGGGAGCTGTTTTTT. It yields the protein CSVALGTYTGELFF.